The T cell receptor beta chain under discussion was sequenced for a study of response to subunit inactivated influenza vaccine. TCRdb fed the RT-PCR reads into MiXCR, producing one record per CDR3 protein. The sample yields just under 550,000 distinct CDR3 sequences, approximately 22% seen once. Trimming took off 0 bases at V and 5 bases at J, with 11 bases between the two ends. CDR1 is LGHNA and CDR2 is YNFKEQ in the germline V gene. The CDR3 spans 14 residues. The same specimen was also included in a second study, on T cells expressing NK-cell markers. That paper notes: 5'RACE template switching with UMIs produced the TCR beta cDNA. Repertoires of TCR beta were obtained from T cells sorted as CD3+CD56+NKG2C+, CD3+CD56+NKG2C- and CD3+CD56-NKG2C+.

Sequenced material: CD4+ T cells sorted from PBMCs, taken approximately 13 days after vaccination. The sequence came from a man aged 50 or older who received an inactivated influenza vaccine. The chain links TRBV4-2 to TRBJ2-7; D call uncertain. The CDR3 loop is CASSQEVRWDEQYF. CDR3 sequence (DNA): TGTGCCAGCAGCCAAGAAGTGCGGTGGGACGAGCAGTACTTC.